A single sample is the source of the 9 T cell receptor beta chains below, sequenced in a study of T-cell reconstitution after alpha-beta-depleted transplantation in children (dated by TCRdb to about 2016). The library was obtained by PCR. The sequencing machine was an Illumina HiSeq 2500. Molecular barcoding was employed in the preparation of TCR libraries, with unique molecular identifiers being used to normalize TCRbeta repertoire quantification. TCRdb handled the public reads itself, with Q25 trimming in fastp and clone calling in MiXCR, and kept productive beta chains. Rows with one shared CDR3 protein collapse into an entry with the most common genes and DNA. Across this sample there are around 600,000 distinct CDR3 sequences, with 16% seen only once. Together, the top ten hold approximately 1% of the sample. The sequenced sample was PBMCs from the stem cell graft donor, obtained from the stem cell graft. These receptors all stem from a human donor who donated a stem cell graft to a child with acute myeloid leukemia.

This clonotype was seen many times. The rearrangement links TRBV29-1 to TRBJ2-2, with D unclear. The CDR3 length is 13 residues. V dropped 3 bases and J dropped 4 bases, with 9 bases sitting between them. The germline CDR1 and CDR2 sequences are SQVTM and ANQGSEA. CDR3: CSVDGTGTGELFF. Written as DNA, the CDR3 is TGCAGCGTTGATGGAACGGGCACCGGGGAGCTGTTTTTT.

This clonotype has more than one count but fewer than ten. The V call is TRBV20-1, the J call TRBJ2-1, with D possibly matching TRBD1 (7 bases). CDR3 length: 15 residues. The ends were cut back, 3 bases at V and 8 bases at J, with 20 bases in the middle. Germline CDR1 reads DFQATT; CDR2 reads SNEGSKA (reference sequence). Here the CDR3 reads CSASDAGRGVDEQFF. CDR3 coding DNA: TGCAGTGCTAGTGACGCGGGCAGGGGGGTGGATGAGCAGTTCTTC.

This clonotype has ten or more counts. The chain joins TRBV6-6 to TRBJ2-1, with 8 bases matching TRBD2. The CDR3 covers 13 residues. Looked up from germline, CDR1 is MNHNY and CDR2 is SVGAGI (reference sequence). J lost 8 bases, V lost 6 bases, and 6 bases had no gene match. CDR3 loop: CASSSGGRYEQFF. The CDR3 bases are TGTGCCAGCAGCAGCGGGGGTAGGTATGAGCAGTTCTTC.

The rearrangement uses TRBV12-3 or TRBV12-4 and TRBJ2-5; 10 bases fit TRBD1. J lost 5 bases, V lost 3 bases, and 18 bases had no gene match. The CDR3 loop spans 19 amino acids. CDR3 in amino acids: CASSFRDRGRPTHRETQYF. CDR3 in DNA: TGTGCCAGCAGTTTCCGGGACAGGGGCCGCCCTACACATCGGGAGACCCAGTACTTC.

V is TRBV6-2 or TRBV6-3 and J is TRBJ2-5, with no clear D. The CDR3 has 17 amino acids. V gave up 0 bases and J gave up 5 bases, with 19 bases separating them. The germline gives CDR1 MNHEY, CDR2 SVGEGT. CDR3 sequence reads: CASSYSIGSVFPETQYF. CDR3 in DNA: TGTGCCAGCAGTTACTCGATTGGGTCTGTTTTCCCGGAGACCCAGTACTTC.

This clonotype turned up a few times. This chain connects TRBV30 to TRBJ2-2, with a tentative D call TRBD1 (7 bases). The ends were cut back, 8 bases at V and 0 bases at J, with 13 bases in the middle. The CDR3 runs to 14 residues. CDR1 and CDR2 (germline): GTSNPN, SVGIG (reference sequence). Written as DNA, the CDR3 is TGTGCCGGACCCAGGGGGGCGAACACCGGGGAGCTGTTTTTT. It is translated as CAGPRGANTGELFF.

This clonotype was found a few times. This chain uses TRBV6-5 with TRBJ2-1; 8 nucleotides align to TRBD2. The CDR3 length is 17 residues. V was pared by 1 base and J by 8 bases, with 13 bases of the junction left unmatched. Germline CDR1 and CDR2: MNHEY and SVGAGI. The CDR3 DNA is TGTGCCAGCAGTTACTTGATCCCTGGCGGGGGGAATGATGAGCAGTTCTTC. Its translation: CASSYLIPGGGNDEQFF.

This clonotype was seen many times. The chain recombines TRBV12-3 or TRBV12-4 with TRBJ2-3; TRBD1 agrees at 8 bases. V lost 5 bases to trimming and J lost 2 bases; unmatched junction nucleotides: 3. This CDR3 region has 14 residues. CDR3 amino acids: CASSRQGPTDTQYF. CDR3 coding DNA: TGTGCCAGCAGTCGACAGGGGCCCACAGATACGCAGTATTTT.

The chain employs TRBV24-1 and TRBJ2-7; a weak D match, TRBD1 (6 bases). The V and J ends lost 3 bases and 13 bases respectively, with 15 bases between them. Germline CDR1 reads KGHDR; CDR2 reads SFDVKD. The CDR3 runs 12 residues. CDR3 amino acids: CATSDEGQLQYF. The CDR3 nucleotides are TGTGCCACCAGTGATGAGGGACAACTCCAATACTTC.